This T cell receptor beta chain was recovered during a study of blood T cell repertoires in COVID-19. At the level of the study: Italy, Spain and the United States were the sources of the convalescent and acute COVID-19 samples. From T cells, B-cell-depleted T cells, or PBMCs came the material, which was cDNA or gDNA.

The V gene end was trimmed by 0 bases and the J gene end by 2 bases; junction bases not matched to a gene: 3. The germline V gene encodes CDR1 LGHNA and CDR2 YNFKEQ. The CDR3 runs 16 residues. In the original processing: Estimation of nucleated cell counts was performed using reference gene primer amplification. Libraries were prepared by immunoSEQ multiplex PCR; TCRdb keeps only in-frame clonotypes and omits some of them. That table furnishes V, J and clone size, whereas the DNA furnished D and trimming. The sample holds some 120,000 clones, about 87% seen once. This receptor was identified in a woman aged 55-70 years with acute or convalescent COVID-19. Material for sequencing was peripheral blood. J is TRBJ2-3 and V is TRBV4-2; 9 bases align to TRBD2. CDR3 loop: CASSQEAGGYTDTQYF. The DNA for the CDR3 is TGTGCCAGCAGCCAAGAAGCGGGAGGTTACACAGATACGCAGTATTTT.